This TCR beta chain was identified in a study of blood T cell repertoires in COVID-19. Turning to the study itself: Samples of COVID-19 (acute and convalescent) were obtained from the United States, Italy and Spain. PBMCs, B-cell-depleted T cells, or T cells provided the cDNA or gDNA that made up the material.

Trimming left V 2 bases short and J 8 bases short, with 10 bases between. The CDR3 length is 13 residues. Germline CDR1 MNHEY, CDR2 SMNVEV (reference sequence). Under the authors' procedure: Nucleated cell number was recorded as an estimate derived from reference gene primer amplification. TCRdb's copy holds only in-frame clones and misses some; the assay was immunoSEQ multiplex PCR. V, J and clone size are those of that table, while D and trimming were read from the DNA. The sample has fewer than 250,000 clones, about 88% seen once; the top ten hold over 1.5%. The J gene is TRBJ2-1, the V gene TRBV27, with a tentative D call TRBD1 (6 bases). This clonotype was sampled from a man between 70 and 80 years old with acute or convalescent COVID-19. Sequencing was carried out using peripheral blood. The CDR3 DNA sequence: TGTGCCAGCAGTTTAAACAGGGATCATGAGCAGTTCTTC. Translated, it gives CASSLNRDHEQFF.